This TCR beta chain was sequenced in a study of cytomegalovirus exposure and HLA in healthy donors. Overall study results and limits: In an earlier analysis, most TCR beta V segments were productive about 87% or about 30% of the time. Relative to equally common others, HLA-associated TCR beta chains showed greater clonal expansion in a later analysis.

Both 60 Vbeta primers and 13 Jbeta primers went into the PCR. The protocol was immunoSEQ multiplex PCR, while the TCRdb copy is restricted to in-frame clones and leaves out a portion. The sample lists some 120,000 clones, 80% to 85% occurring once. As concerns this clone: Its antigen is as yet unknown.

This TCR derives from a human donor in good health. The sequencing sample was made of PBMCs.

CDR3 sequence (DNA): TGCGCCAGCAGGTCCGACGTGGGCCTAAACATTCAGTACTTC. Translated: CASRSDVGLNIQYF. V gene TRBV5-1 combines with J gene TRBJ2-4; D is undetermined. This CDR3 region has 14 residues. V lost 5 bases to trimming and J lost 6 bases, with 15 bases between them. The germline gives CDR1 SGHRS, CDR2 YFSETQ.